Listed below are T cell receptor beta chains from one sample, sequenced in a study of cytomegalovirus exposure and HLA in healthy donors. Repertoires were generated with immunoSEQ multiplex PCR, while TCRdb's copy carries only in-frame clones and drops some. The profile covers 220,000 or so clones, with 75% to 90% appearing a single time and around an eighth taken by the ten largest. Material: PBMCs. All receptors derive from a woman aged 25-40 years in good health and CMV-seropositive. Each CDR3 is given with its conserved first and last residue. Each record gives: D gene, clone size, V gene, J gene, CDR3 protein, CDR3 DNA. A D gene is named only where the DNA matches it firmly. Clone size is not always given. Where it is, it says once, few, many or a class for expanded clones.

D gene: TRBD2
clone size: once
V gene: TRBV4-3
J gene: TRBJ2-1
CDR3 protein: CASSQVPSGRMNEQFF
CDR3 DNA: TGCGCCAGCAGCCAAGTTCCCAGCGGGAGGATGAATGAGCAGTTCTTC

D gene: TRBD1
clone size: .
V gene: TRBV18
J gene: TRBJ2-7
CDR3 protein: CASSAGTGFSYEQYF
CDR3 DNA: TGTGCCAGCTCAGCCGGGACAGGGTTCTCCTACGAGCAGTACTTC

D gene: TRBD2
clone size: .
V gene: TRBV7-2
J gene: TRBJ2-7
CDR3 protein: CASSWRTSAYEQYF
CDR3 DNA: TGTGCCAGCAGCTGGCGGACTAGCGCCTACGAGCAGTACTTC

D gene: TRBD1
clone size: .
V gene: TRBV29-1
J gene: TRBJ2-3
CDR3 protein: CSVTGQATDTQYF
CDR3 DNA: TGCAGCGTTACGGGACAGGCCACAGATACGCAGTATTTT

D gene: TRBD2
clone size: .
V gene: TRBV2
J gene: TRBJ2-1
CDR3 protein: CASSATSGSGNVQFF
CDR3 DNA: TGTGCCAGCAGTGCGACTAGCGGGAGTGGTAATGTGCAGTTCTTC

D gene: .
clone size: many
V gene: TRBV15
J gene: TRBJ1-5
CDR3 protein: CATSRVTRDGNQPQHF
CDR3 DNA: TGTGCCACCAGCAGAGTTACAAGGGATGGCAATCAGCCCCAGCATTTT

D gene: .
clone size: .
V gene: TRBV9
J gene: TRBJ2-2
CDR3 protein: CASGSNTGELFF
CDR3 DNA: TGTGCCAGCGGGTCGAACACCGGGGAGCTGTTTTTT

D gene: TRBD2
clone size: .
V gene: TRBV30
J gene: TRBJ2-5
CDR3 protein: CAWSFGTTSQETQYF
CDR3 DNA: TGTGCCTGGAGTTTCGGGACTACCTCTCAAGAGACCCAGTACTTC

D gene: .
clone size: .
V gene: TRBV6-1
J gene: TRBJ2-6
CDR3 protein: CASSVEGTGANVLTF
CDR3 DNA: TGTGCCAGCAGTGTGGAGGGTACTGGGGCCAACGTCCTGACTTTC

D gene: .
clone size: .
V gene: TRBV18
J gene: TRBJ1-1
CDR3 protein: CASSPRSAPTEAFF
CDR3 DNA: TGTGCCAGCTCACCACGCAGTGCCCCTACTGAAGCTTTCTTT

D gene: TRBD2
clone size: few
V gene: TRBV10-3
J gene: TRBJ2-2
CDR3 protein: CAISELGLGAGELFF
CDR3 DNA: TGTGCCATCAGTGAGTTAGGACTAGGTGCCGGGGAGCTGTTTTTT

D gene: .
clone size: .
V gene: TRBV27
J gene: TRBJ1-1
CDR3 protein: CASNIPGRPNTEAFF
CDR3 DNA: TGTGCCAGCAACATTCCGGGACGGCCAAACACTGAAGCTTTCTTT

D gene: .
clone size: .
V gene: TRBV6-5
J gene: TRBJ1-2
CDR3 protein: CASRGGNYGYTF
CDR3 DNA: TGTGCCAGCAGGGGAGGAAACTATGGCTACACCTTC

D gene: .
clone size: .
V gene: TRBV25-1
J gene: TRBJ1-1
CDR3 protein: CASSEPGASPEAFF
CDR3 DNA: TGTGCCAGCAGTGAGCCAGGGGCGAGCCCTGAAGCTTTCTTT

D gene: TRBD1
clone size: .
V gene: TRBV27
J gene: TRBJ1-2
CDR3 protein: CASSLGTGYGYTF
CDR3 DNA: TGTGCCAGCAGTCTAGGGACAGGGTATGGCTACACCTTC

D gene: .
clone size: .
V gene: TRBV20-1
J gene: TRBJ1-2
CDR3 protein: CSARVGDGYTF
CDR3 DNA: TGCAGTGCTAGAGTAGGGGATGGCTACACCTTC

D gene: TRBD1
clone size: .
V gene: TRBV7-8
J gene: TRBJ2-5
CDR3 protein: CASSAAGTGQETQYF
CDR3 DNA: TGTGCCAGCAGCGCCGCCGGGACAGGGCAAGAGACCCAGTACTTC

D gene: .
clone size: once
V gene: TRBV15
J gene: TRBJ1-1
CDR3 protein: CATSSGWENTEAFF
CDR3 DNA: TGTGCCACCAGCTCCGGTTGGGAGAACACTGAAGCTTTCTTT

D gene: .
clone size: .
V gene: TRBV10-3
J gene: TRBJ2-3
CDR3 protein: CAISPGLEDTQYF
CDR3 DNA: TGTGCCATCAGCCCCGGACTGGAAGATACGCAGTATTTT

D gene: .
clone size: .
V gene: TRBV11-2
J gene: TRBJ2-1
CDR3 protein: CASSSGSWSSYNEQFF
CDR3 DNA: TGTGCCAGCAGTTCTGGATCCTGGAGCTCCTACAATGAGCAGTTCTTC

D gene: .
clone size: few
V gene: TRBV25-1
J gene: TRBJ1-4
CDR3 protein: CASMGSSQLFF
CDR3 DNA: TGTGCCAGCATGGGGTCAAGTCAACTGTTTTTT

D gene: .
clone size: .
V gene: TRBV25-1
J gene: TRBJ1-1
CDR3 protein: CASTKGTNTEAFF
CDR3 DNA: TGTGCCAGCACTAAAGGGACTAACACTGAAGCTTTCTTT

D gene: .
clone size: .
V gene: TRBV28
J gene: TRBJ1-2
CDR3 protein: CASSLGQKGGYTF
CDR3 DNA: TGTGCCAGCAGTTTAGGGCAAAAGGGTGGCTACACCTTC

D gene: .
clone size: .
V gene: TRBV5-5
J gene: TRBJ1-2
CDR3 protein: CASTPGFYGYTF
CDR3 DNA: TGTGCCAGCACCCCTGGGTTCTATGGCTACACCTTC

D gene: TRBD1
clone size: .
V gene: TRBV7-6
J gene: TRBJ1-1
CDR3 protein: CASSIGTGGNTEAFF
CDR3 DNA: TGTGCCAGCAGCATAGGGACAGGGGGGAACACTGAAGCTTTCTTT

D gene: .
clone size: .
V gene: TRBV28
J gene: TRBJ1-1
CDR3 protein: CASRLLDTEAFF
CDR3 DNA: TGTGCCAGTAGGTTATTGGACACTGAAGCTTTCTTT

D gene: .
clone size: once
V gene: TRBV6-5
J gene: TRBJ1-1
CDR3 protein: CASSPTGPSEAFF
CDR3 DNA: TGTGCCAGCAGTCCAACAGGGCCGAGTGAAGCTTTCTTT

D gene: .
clone size: .
V gene: TRBV6-5
J gene: TRBJ1-2
CDR3 protein: CASTAGLYLNYGYTF
CDR3 DNA: TGTGCCAGCACCGCCGGACTCTACCTTAACTATGGCTACACCTTC

D gene: .
clone size: .
V gene: TRBV7-6
J gene: TRBJ2-3
CDR3 protein: CASSLGFGGTRDTQYF
CDR3 DNA: TGTGCCAGCAGCTTAGGATTTGGGGGCACGCGGGATACGCAGTATTTT

D gene: TRBD1
clone size: once
V gene: TRBV2
J gene: TRBJ1-1
CDR3 protein: CASTGQGGGYTEAFF
CDR3 DNA: TGTGCCAGCACAGGGCAGGGGGGAGGTTACACTGAAGCTTTCTTT

D gene: TRBD2
clone size: .
V gene: TRBV4-3
J gene: TRBJ2-7
CDR3 protein: CASSQVGGLNEQYF
CDR3 DNA: TGCGCCAGCAGCCAAGTGGGGGGGTTAAACGAGCAGTACTTC

D gene: .
clone size: .
V gene: TRBV18
J gene: TRBJ1-2
CDR3 protein: CASSGGRDYGYTF
CDR3 DNA: TGTGCCAGCTCAGGGGGACGCGACTATGGCTACACCTTC

D gene: .
clone size: .
V gene: TRBV28
J gene: TRBJ2-7
CDR3 protein: CASSVQGGTYEQYF
CDR3 DNA: TGTGCCAGCTCTGTCCAGGGCGGAACCTACGAGCAGTACTTC

D gene: .
clone size: .
V gene: TRBV27
J gene: TRBJ2-7
CDR3 protein: CASGRGGSSYEQYF
CDR3 DNA: TGTGCCAGCGGCAGGGGCGGGAGCTCCTACGAGCAGTACTTC

D gene: .
clone size: .
V gene: TRBV27
J gene: TRBJ1-1
CDR3 protein: CASRKHQTMNTEAFF
CDR3 DNA: TGTGCCAGCAGGAAACATCAGACGATGAACACTGAAGCTTTCTTT

D gene: TRBD1
clone size: .
V gene: TRBV30
J gene: TRBJ1-2
CDR3 protein: CAWMGQGKFYAYGYTF
CDR3 DNA: TGTGCCTGGATGGGACAGGGAAAATTTTACGCCTATGGCTACACCTTC

D gene: TRBD1
clone size: .
V gene: TRBV29-1
J gene: TRBJ1-2
CDR3 protein: CTTGGGYGYTF
CDR3 DNA: TGCACGACAGGGGGCGGCTATGGCTACACCTTC

D gene: .
clone size: .
V gene: TRBV29-1
J gene: TRBJ1-1
CDR3 protein: CSVDTTNTEAFF
CDR3 DNA: TGCAGCGTTGACACGACGAACACTGAAGCTTTCTTT

D gene: .
clone size: .
V gene: TRBV7-2
J gene: TRBJ1-1
CDR3 protein: CASSFGADTEAFF
CDR3 DNA: TGTGCCAGCAGCTTTGGGGCCGACACTGAAGCTTTCTTT

D gene: .
clone size: few
V gene: TRBV5-4
J gene: TRBJ2-2
CDR3 protein: CASSWTVNTGELFF
CDR3 DNA: TGTGCCAGCAGCTGGACAGTGAACACCGGGGAGCTGTTTTTT

D gene: TRBD1
clone size: .
V gene: TRBV6-6
J gene: TRBJ1-2
CDR3 protein: CATSGQGAGGYTF
CDR3 DNA: TGTGCCACCTCAGGACAGGGGGCCGGAGGCTACACCTTC

D gene: TRBD2
clone size: .
V gene: TRBV6-1
J gene: TRBJ2-1
CDR3 protein: CASSEVLAGYNEQFF
CDR3 DNA: TGTGCCAGCAGTGAAGTACTAGCGGGCTACAATGAGCAGTTCTTC